This TCR beta chain was sequenced in a study of T cells in Graves' hyperthyroidism and ophthalmopathy. Duration under 3 months, a NOSPECS grade of at least 4, and a Clinical Activity Score of at least 3 characterized the ophthalmopathy patients. Uncontrolled infection, other autoimmune disease, pregnancy or lactation led to exclusion. Together with thyroid ultrasound, orbital computed tomography, serum thyroxine and TRAb, clinical symptoms were used for diagnoses. TCR beta CDR3 regions were amplified from RNA. A first-round RT-PCR of the TCR CDR3 used the HTBI primer set. TCRdb redid the calling of the multiplex PCR reads with MiXCR, one entry per CDR3 protein. Of about 600,000 distinct CDR3 sequences listed, about a sixth are singletons. The V gene's germline CDR1 is SGHAT and CDR2 FQNNGV. This CDR3 comprises 15 residues. The trim removed 5 bases at V and 4 bases at J, leaving 9 bases unmatched. With regard to this clonotype: The antigen is undetermined.

Findings of the study overall: The model's output predicted ophthalmopathy at a median of about 6.5 months prior to onset.

The source is a woman aged 40 to 50 with Graves' ophthalmopathy. The sequencing input was blood. The rearrangement uses TRBV11-2 and TRBJ2-5; 8 bases map to TRBD2. Written as DNA, the CDR3 is TGTGCCAGCAGCGTAGCGGGGCAATTGGGAGAGACCCAGTACTTC. It translates to CASSVAGQLGETQYF.